This T cell receptor (beta chain) was sequenced in a study of identical twins. Overall study findings and caveats: Memory repertoires showed no such pattern, whereas abundant cord blood beta clonotypes carried fewer insertions. The study reached conclusions through statistical analysis that was cross-sectional, not following the same donors.

In its sample, this clonotype was seen a few times. The antigen is unknown. The authors used template switching to add a universal primer site and gave cDNA unique molecular identifiers. TCRdb re-analysed the 5' RACE reads in MiXCR, keeping a single row per CDR3 protein. The repertoire consists of fewer than 550,000 distinct CDR3 sequences, with roughly 15% occurring once and the leading ten covering more than 0.4%. With no exceptions, donors were healthy Caucasians. In germline, CDR1 is LGHDT, CDR2 YNNKEL (reference sequence). This CDR3 comprises 15 residues. V lost 0 bases and J lost 2, with 9 bases in between. The data also belong to a second study, concerning yellow fever vaccine responses in identical twins.

This sequence was found in a young woman in good health. Sequencing input: CD4+ T cells sorted from blood. The chain couples TRBV3-1 to TRBJ2-3; TRBD1 is a possible D gene (5 bases). This CDR3 reads CASSQEGRITDTQYF. In DNA, the CDR3 is TGTGCCAGCAGCCAAGAGGGGCGGATCACAGATACGCAGTATTTT.